This T cell receptor beta chain emerged from a study of cytomegalovirus exposure and HLA in healthy donors. The PCR made use of 60 Vbeta and 13 Jbeta primers. The method was immunoSEQ multiplex PCR; TCRdb's version includes in-frame clones alone and lacks a portion of them. The sample holds 160,000 or so clones, 60% to 85% seen once. This CDR3 comprises 16 residues. The germline V and J ends were trimmed by 7 bases and 0 bases, with 13 bases remaining between them. Germline V CDR1 and CDR2: LNHDA, SQIVND (reference sequence). The TCR originated in a man aged 50 to 59 in good health and CMV-seropositive. The rearrangement links TRBV19 to TRBJ2-6, with TRBD1 as a possible D gene (6 bases). Specimen: PBMCs. CDR3 DNA: TGTGCCAGTAACCCACAGGGCACCTCTGGGGCCAACGTCCTGACTTTC. Its translation: CASNPQGTSGANVLTF.